This T cell receptor beta chain emerged from a study of cytomegalovirus exposure and HLA in healthy donors (dated by TCRdb to 2016 to 2017). Regarding the study in general: In an earlier analysis of several hundred of the donors, 276 Gb of sequence data and some 100 million unique TCR beta sequences from roughly 180 million T cells were reported. Roughly 310 gigabases of sequencing data and 78 million or so unique TCR sequences were included in an early release covering about 700 HLA-typed donors. Among the approximately 420 genotyped donors, approximately 82% belonged to the genetic ancestry cluster associated with self-reported Caucasian donors. The study was designed to test whether signatures of past pathogen exposure could be identified by cataloging public T cell receptors. Using immunosequencing, the study profiled T cell repertoires from 666 subjects and related those repertoires to cytomegalovirus serostatus. Along with the roughly 700-subject first cohort, a separate validation cohort of over a hundred different subjects was used. High-throughput TCR immunosequencing, statistical association of individual TCRs with disease status, and machine learning were combined to predict cytomegalovirus infection status. To study patterns of TCR occurrence, a later analysis re-analyzed previously published TCR beta repertoires from more than 550 donors and added high-resolution HLA genotyping. Rather than drawing on any new phenotypic data, the later analysis identified candidate immune exposures from TCR beta sequences and the way those sequences occurred across donors. An earlier analysis of 587 of the donors used high-throughput TCR beta sequencing to judge whether each TCR beta V gene segment behaved as functional or pseudogenic. Donor age, sex, ethnicity and CMV serostatus were compiled alongside the repertoire data. A later genetic analysis took genome-wide SNP genotypes for about three fifths of the roughly 670 donors and used that subset as a discovery cohort. All discovery cohort repertoires had been generated on a single sequencing platform. Both class I and class II loci were covered by HLA typing, at four-digit resolution. Typing coverage differed by locus: A, B, C, DRB1 and DQB1 were typed in roughly 629-630 donors, DQA1 in around 500, DPA1 in around 600, and DPB1 in about 450. A handful of DR-DQ haplotypes were handled as single units for association and clustering because linkage in the cohort was strong. On average, roughly 240,000 unique TCR beta nucleotide sequences were sequenced per donor among 398 genotyped donors of the cohort, with approximately 18% of those sequences being non-productive.

In total, 666 healthy bone marrow donors made up the cohort. All cohort members were sampled while nominally healthy, although unrecorded immune exposures were likely present. The donor was CMV seronegative and was included in the group of around 320 seronegative cohort members. Every donor gave a peripheral blood sample, and the peripheral blood mononuclear cells from that sample were used for TCR beta sequencing. The Qiagen DNeasy Blood Extraction Kit was used to extract genomic DNA from the blood cell samples. The library came from the immunoSEQ multiplex PCR assay. The multiplex PCR relied on a mix of 60 forward primers for TCR Vbeta segments and 13 reverse primers for TCR Jbeta segments. Amplification of the CDR3 region of rearranged TCR beta genes was performed with a multiplex PCR assay on genomic DNA. The Illumina HiSeq System was used to sequence the amplified TCR beta libraries as 87-base-pair reads. Regarding the original processing steps: In a later analysis, about 80 million unique TCR beta chains were counted across the roughly 610 repertoires, and roughly 11 million of these chains were shared by at least two donors. Raw reads were error-corrected and collapsed into unique sequences by a nearest-neighbor algorithm in which closely related sequences were merged to remove PCR and sequencing errors. CDR3 sequences were aligned to IMGT reference sequences to assign V, D and J gene segments. For a sequence to be retained, a match of at least six nucleotides to both a V gene segment and a J gene segment was required. Rearrangements were classified as productive when the CDR3 lacked stop codons and remained in frame with V and J, and all other rearrangements were classified as non-productive. CDR3 was defined according to IMGT convention as the region running from the second conserved V-encoded cysteine to the conserved J-encoded phenylalanine. The earlier analysis of 550 to 650 of the donors excluded any sequence lacking an unambiguous match to a single V gene segment. In an earlier analysis of a few hundred of the donors, a V segment was called functional when productive rearrangements were above 56.7%, and segregating when the standard deviation between donors exceeded 5%. A statistical classification framework was developed to diagnose cytomegalovirus status using the catalog of TCR beta chain sequences. In a later analysis, TCR nucleotide sequences were compared against IMGT/GENE-DB human TR gene sequences so that V and J genes could be assigned. A later analysis assigned CDR3 sequences and most-parsimonious VDJ recombination scenarios with the TCRdist pipeline. A later analysis defined each TCR beta chain by its CDR3 amino acid sequence plus V-gene family, and excluded reads lacking a unique V-gene family. As a way to deal with suspected cross-contamination and a sequencing artifact, a later analysis dropped 450 to 700 nucleotide sequences that were highly shared and had low generation probability. For each public chain, a later analysis derived a clonal expansion index from normalized ranks of inferred template counts within each repertoire. A later analysis computed generation probabilities with a VDJ recombination model fitted to out-of-frame rearrangements, and checked the results against IGoR. A later analysis scored TCR-TCR, TCR-HLA and TCR-CMV co-occurrence with hypergeometric tests, applying a repertoire-size bias correction to TCR pairs. A later analysis estimated false discovery rates by permuting HLA or CMV assignments 20 times. In a later analysis, co-occurring TCRs were grouped using DBSCAN, and TCRdist sequence similarity was added for clustering within HLA-allele-positive subsets. Repertoires with fewer than 30,000 or more than 120,000 public chains were left out of co-occurrence clustering, as were five repertoires with anomalous nucleotide sharing. TCRdb took this table from immuneACCESS and kept in-frame rearrangements with V and J called. Such tables lack part of the clones; where checked against another copy, unresolved V genes explain under half of the gap, and the rest is unexplained. V and J calls and clone size are those listed in that table; D and trimming were worked out from the DNA. This sample gives some 120,000 clones in total; 80% of them show up just once. Jointly, the top ten make up 1% of the sample.

About this clone itself: The target of this receptor is not known. Per-nucleotide qualities are absent, and no much larger clonotype sits a single base away.

Overall study results and their limits: According to a later analysis, TCR association rates differed among HLA loci, with DRB1 alleles showing the most associated TCRs and HLA-C alleles showing the fewest. When HLA alleles, especially DR and DQ, strongly co-occurred, attributing TCR associations to individual alleles was difficult. Because the 87-base-pair reads could not distinguish some IMGT-functional V segments, including TRBV6-2 and TRBV6-3, those segments were excluded. Broadly in line with IMGT annotations, most TCR beta V segments showed up in productive rearrangements about 87% or about 30% of the time in an earlier analysis of a few hundred of the donors. An association between a missense DCLRE1C variant and V-gene and J-gene trimming of TCR beta chains was found in a later genetic analysis and replicated in an independent cohort. This cohort had only TCR beta chains sequenced, and the lack of alpha or paired-chain data limited which features could be detected. A total of 150 or so TCR beta chains were listed by the study as associated with cytomegalovirus. The authors suggested that the approach could potentially be extended to other disease states and immunological phenotypes. Most TCR sequences were seen in very few donors, while some public TCRs were found in many individuals. According to a later analysis, most CMV-associated TCR beta chains appeared to be HLA-restricted, and the HLA associations seemed to be driven largely by CMV exposure. A later analysis reported that several top co-occurrence clusters appeared linked to parvovirus B19, influenza, CMV and Epstein-Barr virus. Roughly uniform sequencing depth across donors was assumed in presence/absence analyses, although this assumption may not hold. A further reported finding was that TCR beta sequences accurately predicted the HLA-A and HLA-B alleles for most subjects in the first cohort. HLA typing was unavailable for some donors at each locus, so association tests used only the typed subset. Because counts were too low, roughly 17 rarely observed V segments, including chromosome 9 orphons, were left out of the earlier analysis of about 620 of the donors. In a later analysis, over 15,000 TCR beta sequences were associated with specific HLA alleles at a false discovery rate of 0.05. Cytomegalovirus status was reported to be diagnosed by the classifier with high specificity and sensitivity in both the original and validation cohorts. Three of the identified cytomegalovirus-associated TCR beta chains were confirmed in vitro to be specific for cytomegalovirus antigens. The sequencing pipeline was judged likely to have produced a cluster of highly shared sequence variants as a technical artifact. For the cohort, immune exposure information was limited to CMV serostatus. Compared with the 666-donor mean, donors in an Asian-associated ancestry cluster had fewer N-insertions in productive TCRs, according to a later genetic analysis. Linkage disequilibrium might explain the correlated functional status among segregating V segments, but an unknown experimental factor could not be excluded. In a later analysis, HLA-associated TCR beta chains were found to be more clonally expanded and to have lower generation probabilities than equally common non-associated chains.

V trim: 3 bases; J trim: 2 bases; unmatched bases: 2. There are 16 amino acids in the CDR3, from cysteine to phenylalanine inclusive. Left in the record is the CDR3 DNA by itself, 48 bases read in frame from the first base. As encoded in the germline V gene, CDR1 is SGHVS while CDR2 is FNYEAQ. Recombination connected TRBV7-6 to TRBJ1-3; 12 bases in between match TRBD1. The sequence was collected from a man in his forties in good health and CMV-seronegative. What was sequenced was PBMCs. The CDR3 reads as follows: CASSLGQGATGNTIYF. The base sequence is TGTGCCAGCAGCTTGGGACAGGGGGCAACTGGAAACACCATATATTTT.